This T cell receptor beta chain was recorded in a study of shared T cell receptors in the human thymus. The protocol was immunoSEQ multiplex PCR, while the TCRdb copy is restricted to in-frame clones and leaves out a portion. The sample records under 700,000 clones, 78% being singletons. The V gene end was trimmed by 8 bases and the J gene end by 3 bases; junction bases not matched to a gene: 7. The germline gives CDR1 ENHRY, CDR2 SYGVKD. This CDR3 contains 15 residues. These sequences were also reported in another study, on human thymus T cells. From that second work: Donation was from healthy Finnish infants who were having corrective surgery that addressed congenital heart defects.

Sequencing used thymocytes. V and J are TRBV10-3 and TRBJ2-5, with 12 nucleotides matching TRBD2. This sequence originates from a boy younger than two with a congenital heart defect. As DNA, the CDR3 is TGTGCCATCGCGGCTAGCGGGAGGGCCGAAGAGACCCAGTACTTC. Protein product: CAIAASGRAEETQYF.